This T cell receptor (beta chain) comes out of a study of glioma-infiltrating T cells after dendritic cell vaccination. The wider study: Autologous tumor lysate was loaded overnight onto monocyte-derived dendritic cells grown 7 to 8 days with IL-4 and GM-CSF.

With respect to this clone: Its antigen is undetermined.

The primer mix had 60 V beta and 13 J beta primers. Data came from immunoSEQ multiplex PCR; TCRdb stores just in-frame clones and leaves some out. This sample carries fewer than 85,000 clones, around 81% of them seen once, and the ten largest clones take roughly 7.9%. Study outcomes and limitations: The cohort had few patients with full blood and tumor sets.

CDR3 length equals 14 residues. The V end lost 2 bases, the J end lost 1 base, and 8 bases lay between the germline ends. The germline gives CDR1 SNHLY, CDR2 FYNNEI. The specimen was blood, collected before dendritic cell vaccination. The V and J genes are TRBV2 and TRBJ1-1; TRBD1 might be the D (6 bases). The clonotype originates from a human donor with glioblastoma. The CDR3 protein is CASSEQGRNTEAFF. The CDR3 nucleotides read TGTGCCAGCAGTGAACAGGGGCGGAACACTGAAGCTTTCTTT.